One and the same sample provided the 26 T cell receptor beta chains below, sequenced in a study of OX40 agonist ivuxolimab in advanced cancers. Assay used: immunoSEQ multiplex PCR; TCRdb lists only in-frame clones, some missing. The sample yields more than 75,000 clones, approximately 81% seen once. The sequenced sample was CD4+ or CD8+ T cells sorted from blood, obtained in a trial of the OX40 agonist ivuxolimab. The origin of the receptors is an adult with an advanced solid tumor such as melanoma, head and neck, liver or kidney cancer.

The chain has TRBV9 and TRBJ1-4; 8 bases map to TRBD1. The CDR3 length is 16 residues. Trimming cost V 4 bases and J 8 bases; bases outside gene matches: 13. The germline V gene has CDR1 SGDLS and CDR2 YYNGEE. This CDR3 is CASSLSPGTGKEKLFF. The CDR3 nucleotides are TGTGCCAGCAGCCTCTCCCCCGGGACAGGAAAGGAAAAACTGTTTTTT.

This clone was recorded only once. The chain is built from TRBV7-3 and TRBJ2-2, with D possibly being TRBD1 (6 bases). V lost 4 bases and J lost 1, with 13 bases in between. The length of the CDR3 is 16 residues. In germline, CDR1 is SGHTA, CDR2 FQGTGA. The CDR3 DNA reads TGTGCCAGCAGCTCGCCCGTGGGACAGAACACCGGGGAGCTGTTTTTT. Protein product: CASSSPVGQNTGELFF.

The chain is built from TRBV7-3 and TRBJ1-1; 11 nucleotides agree with TRBD1. J was trimmed by 0 bases and V by 5 bases; bases with no gene match: 20. Germline loops: CDR1 SGHTA, CDR2 FQGTGA. This CDR3 has 21 amino acids. CDR3 sequence: CASSQRPWTGGSPQMNTEAFF. DNA of the CDR3: TGTGCCAGCAGCCAACGACCCTGGACAGGGGGCTCGCCCCAGATGAACACTGAAGCTTTCTTT.

The chain combines TRBV11-1 with TRBJ1-1; D uncertain. Germline CDR1 is SGHAT and CDR2 is FQDESV (reference sequence). The CDR3 sequence is 16 residues long. V was clipped by 5 bases and J by 2 bases, with 18 bases between them. In DNA, the CDR3 is TGTGCCAGCAGCCCGAACGGGGTCGGTGAAAACACTGAAGCTTTCTTT. The encoded protein is CASSPNGVGENTEAFF.

This chain joins TRBV2 and TRBJ2-7; no clear D gene. CDR3 length: 10 amino acids. Per the germline V gene, CDR1 is SNHLY and CDR2 is FYNNEI. The V and J ends lost 4 bases and 6 bases respectively, with 4 bases between them. The CDR3 is CASSVAEQYF. CDR3 DNA: TGTGCCAGCAGTGTAGCCGAGCAGTACTTC.

This clone was counted once. This chain connects TRBV2 to TRBJ1-4; 7 nucleotides align to TRBD1. This CDR3 comprises 14 residues. Trimming cost V 7 bases and J 8 bases; bases outside gene matches: 10. Germline CDR1 SNHLY, CDR2 FYNNEI. In DNA form, the CDR3 reads TGTGCCAGCACCCGGACAGGTGCCGGCGAAAAACTGTTTTTT. Its translation is CASTRTGAGEKLFF.

V is TRBV7-2 and J is TRBJ2-3; possibly TRBD1 for D (5 bases). With 4 bases removed from V and 3 bases from J, the gap between germline ends came to 14 bases. Germline V gives CDR1 SGHTA, CDR2 FQGNSA. The CDR3 length is 15 residues. CDR3 residues: CASSSRTLGTDTQYF. CDR3 bases: TGTGCCAGCAGCTCCCGGACACTGGGGACAGATACGCAGTATTTT.

This clone has more than one count but fewer than ten. V usage is TRBV7-9 and J usage is TRBJ1-5; 9 nucleotides agree with TRBD1. V gave up 1 base and J gave up 5 bases; unmatched junction bases: 9. This CDR3 has 17 residues. Germline V gene data show CDR1 as SEHNR and CDR2 as FQNEAQ (reference sequence). The CDR3: CASSLVPGQGRDQPQHF. CDR3 bases: TGTGCCAGCAGCTTAGTTCCGGGACAGGGAAGGGATCAGCCCCAGCATTTT.

The rearrangement joins TRBV7-9 to TRBJ2-7; D not resolved. Trimming removed 1 base at V and 6 bases at J, with 4 bases between. The CDR3 is 11 residues long. In germline, CDR1 is SEHNR, CDR2 FQNEAQ (reference sequence). The CDR3 sequence is CASSLVGEQYF. The CDR3 DNA is TGTGCCAGCAGCTTAGTAGGCGAGCAGTACTTC.

The chain has TRBV12-5 and TRBJ1-5; D may be TRBD1 (6 bases). The CDR3 loop spans 15 amino acids. Germline CDR1 reads LGHNT; CDR2 reads FRNRAP. The ends were cut back, 6 bases at V and 2 bases at J, with 14 bases in the middle. For the CDR3, the DNA is TGTGCTAGTGGACAGGGAGGATTTGGCAATCAGCCCCAGCATTTT. It is translated as CASGQGGFGNQPQHF.

V and J are TRBV30 and TRBJ1-5; D is possibly TRBD1 (5 bases). Deletions cut 0 bases from V and 7 bases from J, with 16 bases between. Looked up from germline, CDR1 is GTSNPN and CDR2 is SVGIG (reference sequence). The length of the CDR3 is 15 residues. The CDR3 DNA is TGTGCCTGGAGTGTACGGAGGGGTGAGCGGCAGCCCCAGCATTTT. Translating it yields CAWSVRRGERQPQHF.

The gene calls are TRBV27 and TRBJ1-5; D unclear. This CDR3 spans 15 amino acids. Trimming removed 10 bases from V and 0 bases from J, with 16 bases in between. CDR1 MNHEY and CDR2 SMNVEV come from the germline V gene (reference sequence). CDR3 region: CATLEKDPSNQPQHF. CDR3 sequence (DNA): TGTGCCACCCTGGAGAAGGACCCTAGCAATCAGCCCCAGCATTTT.

This clone has a single count. The chain links TRBV5-4 to TRBJ1-4, with 10 bases aligning to TRBD1. Trimming took 6 bases from V and 3 from J; bases not matched to a gene: 14. The CDR3 loop spans 18 amino acids. CDR1 and CDR2 from the germline V gene are SGHNT and YYREEE (reference sequence). In DNA form, the CDR3 reads TGTGCCAGCACCTTTCCCGGGACAGGGGACGGGCCTAATGAAAAACTGTTTTTT. It yields the protein CASTFPGTGDGPNEKLFF.

This clone showed up just a few times. The chain combines TRBV18 with TRBJ1-2, with 8 bases lining up with TRBD1. The CDR3 loop spans 16 amino acids. The germline gives CDR1 KGHSH, CDR2 LQKENI. The V and J ends lost 2 bases and 5 bases, in that order; junction bases with no gene match: 10. For the CDR3, the DNA is TGTGCCAGCTCACCAACGGGACAGGCGGACATTTATGGCTACACCTTC. This sequence encodes CASSPTGQADIYGYTF.

The chain uses TRBV6-6 and TRBJ1-1, with 12 bases aligning to TRBD1. After removal of 5 bases from V and 5 bases from J, the junction contained 9 bases not matched to a gene. The germline V gene has CDR1 MNHNY and CDR2 SVGAGI (reference sequence). The CDR3 consists of 16 residues. The CDR3 sequence: CASSPGQGAWWTEAFF. CDR3 sequence (DNA): TGTGCCAGCAGTCCGGGACAGGGGGCTTGGTGGACTGAAGCTTTCTTT.

V is TRBV21-1 and J is TRBJ2-1; the D call of TRBD2 is as the table states it, not checked on the DNA. TRBV21-1 is deemed a pseudogene. This CDR3 is 14 amino acids long. CDR3 protein: CASSKDYRDNEQFF. The CDR3 bases are TGTGCCAGCAGCAAGGACTATAGGGACAATGAGCAGTTCTTC.

This chain connects TRBV4-3 to TRBJ2-1, with D unresolved. Looked up from germline, CDR1 is LGHNA and CDR2 is YSLEER. V lost 0 bases and J 3 bases, leaving 15 bases between the germline ends. The CDR3 is 17 residues long. The CDR3: CASSQETPYQNYNEQFF. The DNA for the CDR3 is TGCGCCAGCAGCCAAGAGACACCATACCAGAACTACAATGAGCAGTTCTTC.

This chain links TRBV28 with TRBJ1-2; 9 bases fit TRBD1. This CDR3 is built from 14 residues. With 6 bases clipped from V and 8 bases from J, the junction kept 10 bases outside the gene matches. CDR1 and CDR2 (germline): MDHEN, SYDVKM. The CDR3 region has the DNA TGTGCCAGCAGGGGACAGGGAAGAATCGACGGCTACACCTTC. Translating gives CASRGQGRIDGYTF.

The chain links TRBV7-8 to TRBJ1-3; 9 nucleotides match TRBD1. The CDR3 extends over 17 amino acids. V gave up 4 bases and J gave up 0 bases; unmatched junction bases: 7. Germline V gene sequence: CDR1 SGHVS, CDR2 FQNEAQ. The CDR3 is CASSWITGGGSGNTIYF. In DNA form, the CDR3 reads TGTGCCAGCAGCTGGATAACAGGGGGCGGCTCTGGAAACACCATATATTTT. Combining the CDR3 with reference TRBV7-8 and TRBJ1-3 gives the whole variable domain GAGVSQSPRYKVAKRGQDVALRCDPISGHVSLFWYQQALGQGPEFLTYFQNEAQLDKSGLPSDRFFAERPEGSVSTLKIQRTQQEDSAVYLCASSWITGGGSGNTIYFGEGSWLTVV.

This chain links TRBV28 with TRBJ2-7; 10 nucleotides agree with TRBD1. The junction had 4 bases not matched to a gene; V was cut back by 2 bases and J by 3 bases. Germline lookup yields CDR1 MDHEN and CDR2 SYDVKM. The CDR3 covers 15 residues. The CDR3 coding sequence is TGTGCCAGCAGTTTAGGACAGGGGGAAGTCTACGAGCAGTACTTC. This codes for CASSLGQGEVYEQYF.

The V call is TRBV6-1, the J call TRBJ1-6; the D gene is possibly TRBD1 (6 bases). The CDR3 is 13 amino acids. V was clipped by 8 bases and J by 6 bases, with 11 bases between them. Germline assignment: CDR1 MNHNS and CDR2 SASEGT. The CDR3 sequence: CASRRGANSPLHF. CDR3 sequence (DNA): TGTGCCAGCCGGCGGGGGGCTAATTCACCCCTCCACTTT.

This clone was observed a handful of times. The chain employs TRBV28 and TRBJ1-2; a weak D match, TRBD1 (6 bases). CDR1 is MDHEN and CDR2 is SYDVKM in the germline V gene. The CDR3 covers 16 residues. V was cut by 3 bases and J by 8 bases, with 22 bases left in between. For the CDR3, the DNA is TGTGCCAGCAGTTTTGGAGGACAGACCACGCAAGGGGGCTACACCTTC. Translation gives CASSFGGQTTQGGYTF.

The chain uses TRBV30 and TRBJ1-5, with D uncertain. Germline CDR1 reads GTSNPN; CDR2 reads SVGIG (reference sequence). The CDR3 has 13 amino acids. Trimming shortened V by 1 base and J by 0 bases, and 4 bases separated the two germline ends. The CDR3 region is CAWSDYSNQPQHF. The CDR3 bases are TGTGCCTGGAGTGACTATAGCAATCAGCCCCAGCATTTT.

This clone was seen once. The CDR3 DNA reads TGTGCCAGCAGCTTAGTTGGGACTAGCGGGGGCGGAAACGAGCAGTACTTC. It codes for CASSLVGTSGGGNEQYF. The rearrangement joins TRBV7-2 to TRBJ2-7, with 14 bases fitting TRBD2. Trimming cost V 1 base and J 5 bases; bases outside gene matches: 7. Germline V gives CDR1 SGHTA, CDR2 FQGNSA. This CDR3 comprises 17 residues.

The chain uses TRBV28 and TRBJ2-1, with D perhaps TRBD1 or TRBD2 (5 bases each). This CDR3 region has 16 residues. The ends were cut back, 1 base at V and 9 bases at J, with 19 bases in the middle. Per germline, CDR1 MDHEN and CDR2 SYDVKM. The CDR3 nucleotides read TGTGCCAGCAGTTTATTATCGGGACGCCGGGTTGGTGAGCAGTTCTTC. This encodes CASSLLSGRRVGEQFF.

The chain combines TRBV7-9 with TRBJ2-1, with 8 bases fitting TRBD2. With 2 bases clipped from V and 3 bases from J, the junction kept 3 bases outside the gene matches. The CDR3 runs 15 residues. CDR1 is SEHNR and CDR2 is FQNEAQ in the germline V gene (reference sequence). The chain's CDR3 is CASSLSGGGYNEQFF. The DNA for the CDR3 is TGTGCCAGCAGCTTAAGCGGGGGAGGCTACAATGAGCAGTTCTTC. Full variable domain (remainder filled in from reference TRBV7-9 and TRBJ2-1): DTGVSQNPRHKITKRGQNVTFRCDPISEHNRLYWYRQTLGQGPEFLTYFQNEAQLEKSRLLSDRFSAERPKGSFSTLEIQRTEQGDSAMYLCASSLSGGGYNEQFFGPGTRLTVL.